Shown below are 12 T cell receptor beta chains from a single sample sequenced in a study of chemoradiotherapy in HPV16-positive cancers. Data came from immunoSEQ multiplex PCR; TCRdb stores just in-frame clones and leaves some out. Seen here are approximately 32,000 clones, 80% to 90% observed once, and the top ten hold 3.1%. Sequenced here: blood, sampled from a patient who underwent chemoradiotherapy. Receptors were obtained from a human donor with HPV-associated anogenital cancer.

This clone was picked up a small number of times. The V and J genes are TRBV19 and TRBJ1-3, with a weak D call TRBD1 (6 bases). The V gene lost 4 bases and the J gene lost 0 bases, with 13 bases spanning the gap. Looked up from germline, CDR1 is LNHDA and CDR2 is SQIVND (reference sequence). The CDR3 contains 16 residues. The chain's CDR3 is CASSSRQGISGNTIYF. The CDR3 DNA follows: TGTGCCAGTAGTAGTCGGCAGGGGATCTCTGGAAACACCATATATTTT. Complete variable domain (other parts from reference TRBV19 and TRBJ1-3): DGGITQSPKYLFRKEGQNVTLSCEQNLNHDAMYWYRQDPGQGLRLIYYSQIVNDFQKGDIAEGYSVSREKKESFPLTVTSAQKNPTAFYLCASSSRQGISGNTIYFGEGSWLTVV.

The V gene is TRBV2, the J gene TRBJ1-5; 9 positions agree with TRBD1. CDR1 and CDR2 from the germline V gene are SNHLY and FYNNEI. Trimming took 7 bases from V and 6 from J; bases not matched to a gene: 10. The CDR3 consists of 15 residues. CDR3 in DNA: TGTGCCAGCACGCCGACAGGGGGTCTAGGTCAGCCCCAGCATTTT. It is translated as CASTPTGGLGQPQHF.

CDR3 DNA sequence: TGTGCCAGCTCACCAGGTCCTCCAGCGTTGAGGGGGACCCAGTACTTC. Encoded protein: CASSPGPPALRGTQYF. The rearrangement uses TRBV18 and TRBJ2-5; D is possibly TRBD1 or TRBD2 (5 bases each). V was clipped by 2 bases and J by 7 bases, with 20 bases between them. Germline V gene data show CDR1 as KGHSH and CDR2 as LQKENI. The CDR3 is made up of 16 amino acids.

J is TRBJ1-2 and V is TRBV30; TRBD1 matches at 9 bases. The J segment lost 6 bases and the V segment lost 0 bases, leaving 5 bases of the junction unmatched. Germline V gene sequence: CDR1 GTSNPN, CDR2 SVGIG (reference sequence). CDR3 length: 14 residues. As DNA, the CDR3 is TGTGCCTGGAGTGTACCCCGACAGGGGGATGGCTACACCTTC. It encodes CAWSVPRQGDGYTF. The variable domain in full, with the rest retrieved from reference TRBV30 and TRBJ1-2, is SQTIHQWPATLVQPVGSPLSLECTVEGTSNPNLYWYRQAAGRGLQLLFYSVGIGQISSEVPQNLSASRPQDRQFILSSKKLLLSDSGFYLCAWSVPRQGDGYTFGSGTRLTVV.

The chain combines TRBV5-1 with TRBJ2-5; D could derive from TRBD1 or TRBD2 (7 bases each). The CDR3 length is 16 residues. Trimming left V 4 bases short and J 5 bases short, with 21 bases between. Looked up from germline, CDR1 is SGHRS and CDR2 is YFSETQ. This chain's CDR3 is CASSGSPRGREETQYF. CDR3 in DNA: TGCGCCAGCAGCGGGAGCCCGAGGGGGCGGGAGGAGACCCAGTACTTC.

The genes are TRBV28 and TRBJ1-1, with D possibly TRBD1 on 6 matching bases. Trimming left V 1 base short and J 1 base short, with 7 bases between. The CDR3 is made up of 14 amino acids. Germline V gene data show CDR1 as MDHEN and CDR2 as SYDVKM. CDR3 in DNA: TGTGCCAGCAGTTTATACAGGGAGAACACTGAAGCTTTCTTT. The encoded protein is CASSLYRENTEAFF.

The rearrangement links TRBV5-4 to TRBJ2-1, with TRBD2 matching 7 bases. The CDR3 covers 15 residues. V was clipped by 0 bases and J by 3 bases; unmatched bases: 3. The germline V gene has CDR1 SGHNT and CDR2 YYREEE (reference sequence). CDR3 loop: CASSLASGHYNEQFF. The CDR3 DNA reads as TGTGCCAGCAGCTTGGCTAGCGGACACTACAATGAGCAGTTCTTC.

The DNA of the CDR3 is TGTGCCAGCAGTTTATACCGGGACAGGGGAGACGAGCAGTACTTC. Translated, it gives CASSLYRDRGDEQYF. The genes are TRBV7-9 and TRBJ2-7; TRBD1 aligns across 10 bases. J gave up 5 bases and V 6 bases, and 10 bases lay outside the gene matches. The CDR3 has 15 amino acids. The V gene's germline CDR1 is SEHNR and CDR2 FQNEAQ (reference sequence).

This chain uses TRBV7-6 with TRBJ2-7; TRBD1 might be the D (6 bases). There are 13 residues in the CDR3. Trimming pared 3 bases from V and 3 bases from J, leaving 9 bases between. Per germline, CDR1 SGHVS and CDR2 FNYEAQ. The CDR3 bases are TGTGCCAGCAGCTTGGGACATCTCTACGAGCAGTACTTC. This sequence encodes CASSLGHLYEQYF.

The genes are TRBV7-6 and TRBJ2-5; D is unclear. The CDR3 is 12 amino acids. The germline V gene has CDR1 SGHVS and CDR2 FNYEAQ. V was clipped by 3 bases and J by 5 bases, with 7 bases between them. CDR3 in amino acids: CASSLVGETQYF. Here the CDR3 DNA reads TGTGCCAGCAGCTTGGTGGGGGAGACCCAGTACTTC.

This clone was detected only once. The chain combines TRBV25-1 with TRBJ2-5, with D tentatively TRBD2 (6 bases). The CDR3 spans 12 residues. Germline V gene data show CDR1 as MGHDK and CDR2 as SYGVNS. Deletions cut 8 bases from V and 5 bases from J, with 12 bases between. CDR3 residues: CASGGFTETQYF. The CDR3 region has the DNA TGTGCCAGCGGGGGGTTTACGGAGACCCAGTACTTC. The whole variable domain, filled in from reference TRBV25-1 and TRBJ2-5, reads EADIYQTPRYLVIGTGKKITLECSQTMGHDKMYWYQQDPGMELHLIHYSYGVNSTEKGDLSSESTVSRIRTEHFPLTLESARPSHTSQYLCASGGFTETQYFGPGTRLLVL.

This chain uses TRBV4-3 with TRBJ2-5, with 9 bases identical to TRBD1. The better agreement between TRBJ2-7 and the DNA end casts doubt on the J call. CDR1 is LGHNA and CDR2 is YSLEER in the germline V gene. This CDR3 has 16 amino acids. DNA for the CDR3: TGCGCCAGCAGCCAAAATTGGGACAGGGAGGGTTACGAGCAGTACTTC. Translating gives CASSQNWDREGYEQYF.